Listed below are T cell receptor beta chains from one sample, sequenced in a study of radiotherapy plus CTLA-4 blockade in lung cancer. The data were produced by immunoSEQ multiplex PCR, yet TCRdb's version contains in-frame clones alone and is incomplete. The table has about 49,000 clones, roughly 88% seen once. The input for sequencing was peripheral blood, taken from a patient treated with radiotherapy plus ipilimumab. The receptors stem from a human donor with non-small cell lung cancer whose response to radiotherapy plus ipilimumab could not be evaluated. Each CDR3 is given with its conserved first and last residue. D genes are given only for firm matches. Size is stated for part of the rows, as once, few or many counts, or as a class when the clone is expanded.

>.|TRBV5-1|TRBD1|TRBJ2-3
CASSTGQGADTQYF
TGCGCCAGCAGCACGGGACAGGGGGCAGATACGCAGTATTTT
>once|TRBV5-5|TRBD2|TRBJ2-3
CASSVTSGGAGDTQYF
TGTGCCAGCAGCGTCACTAGCGGGGGGGCCGGGGATACGCAGTATTTT
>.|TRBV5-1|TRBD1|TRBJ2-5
CASSLDPTGGRETQYF
TGCGCCAGCAGCTTGGATCCGACAGGGGGCCGGGAGACCCAGTACTTC
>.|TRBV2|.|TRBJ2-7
CATGTSSSYEQYF
TGTGCCACCGGGACTTCCAGCTCCTACGAGCAGTACTTC
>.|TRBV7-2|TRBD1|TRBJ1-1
CASSGRTGSNTEAFF
TGTGCCAGCAGCGGAAGGACAGGGTCGAACACTGAAGCTTTCTTT
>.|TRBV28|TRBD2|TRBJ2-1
CASTPGGTPSPGTYNEQFF
TGTGCCAGCACCCCGGGAGGGACACCAAGTCCCGGGACCTACAATGAGCAGTTCTTC
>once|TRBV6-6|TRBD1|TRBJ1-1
CASSPGQISTEAFF
TGTGCCAGCAGTCCGGGACAGATCTCCACTGAAGCTTTCTTT
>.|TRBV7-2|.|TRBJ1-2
CASSLRGGPNYGYTF
TGTGCCAGCAGCTTAAGGGGGGGTCCCAACTATGGCTACACCTTC
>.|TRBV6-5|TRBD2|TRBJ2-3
CASSYSPTGGTQYF
TGTGCCAGCAGTTACTCTCCGACGGGGGGTACGCAGTATTTT
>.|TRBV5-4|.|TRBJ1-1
CASSYQGNTEAFF
TGTGCCAGCAGCTACCAGGGGAACACTGAAGCTTTCTTT
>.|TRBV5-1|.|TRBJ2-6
CASSRQDSGANVLTF
TGCGCCAGCAGCCGGCAGGACTCTGGGGCCAACGTCCTGACTTTC
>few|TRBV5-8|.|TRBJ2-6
CASSFGHYSGANVLTF
TGTGCCAGCAGCTTTGGACACTACTCTGGGGCCAACGTCCTGACTTTC
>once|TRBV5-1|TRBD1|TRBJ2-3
CASSLATGGAGDTQYF
TGCGCCAGCAGCTTGGCCACAGGGGGCGCAGGAGATACGCAGTATTTT
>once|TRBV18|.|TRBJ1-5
CASSPGQSLSNQPQHF
TGTGCCAGCTCACCAGGGCAGTCCCTTAGCAATCAGCCCCAGCATTTT